This TCR beta chain comes out of a study of beta chain features in type 1 diabetes. Study-level findings and limits: Patients with Type 1 diabetes showed moderately but significantly shorter TCRB CDR3s in all four CD4+ subsets. Amplification by PCR could prefer shorter templates, with the same effect in patients and controls. Unsettled here was the matter of whether HLA type influences TCRB rearrangement.

J was trimmed by 4 bases and V by 6 bases; bases with no gene match: 3. The CDR3 is 14 amino acids. The germline V gene encodes CDR1 SEHNR and CDR2 FQNEAQ (reference sequence). In this sample, this clone turned up a few times. Its antigen is not identified. Expressed TCRB transcripts were sequenced because the isolated RNA had all been reverse transcribed beforehand. This table comes from immunoSEQ multiplex PCR, and its TCRdb copy is limited to in-frame clones, with some not included. The table has about 140,000 clones, around 9.3% seen once. The TCR sequence derives from a man younger than 35 in good health. Sequenced: naive CD4+ T cells from blood. V and J are TRBV7-9 and TRBJ2-3, with 11 bases fitting TRBD2. This CDR3 is CASSPGLAADTQYF. The CDR3 region has the DNA TGTGCCAGCAGTCCGGGACTAGCGGCAGATACGCAGTATTTT.